The rows below give T cell receptor beta chains drawn from one sample of a study of blood T cell repertoires in COVID-19. Profiled with immunoSEQ multiplex PCR; TCRdb holds only in-frame clones, not every one. The data show tens of thousands of clones, 70% to 90% seen once. Sequenced input: peripheral blood. Receptor source: a man in his 70s with acute or convalescent COVID-19. The CDR3 runs from the conserved cysteine through the conserved F or W. A D gene is named only where the DNA matches it firmly. The listing skips clone size in some rows; elsewhere it reads once, few, many or a size class.

14 | TRBJ1-4 | - | TRBV2 | - | TGTGCCAGCAGTGAGGAAGGGGGAATTGAAAAACTGTTTTTT | CASSEEGGIEKLFF
12 | TRBJ1-1 | - | TRBV7-9 | - | TGTGCCAGCAGCTCAGGGCCATCTGAAGCTTTCTTT | CASSSGPSEAFF
14 | TRBJ2-1 | - | TRBV2 | TRBD1 | TGTGCCAGCAGACCGGGACAGGGTCACAATGAGCAGTTCTTC | CASRPGQGHNEQFF
14 | TRBJ2-2 | - | TRBV2 | TRBD1 | TGTGCCAGCAGCTGGACAGGTTACACCGGGGAGCTGTTTTTT | CASSWTGYTGELFF
13 | TRBJ1-1 | - | TRBV29-1 | - | TGCAGCGTAGGGGGAGTTACCAACACTGAAGCTTTCTTT | CSVGGVTNTEAFF
18 | TRBJ2-1 | - | TRBV4-1 | TRBD2 | TGCGCCAGCAGCCAAGGTCCTCTCTACTTTGCGGGGGACAATGAGCAGTTCTTC | CASSQGPLYFAGDNEQFF
17 | TRBJ2-3 | - | TRBV19 | TRBD1 | TGTGCCAGTAGTATAAGAGGAGACAGGGGGCCCTTCGATACGCAGTATTTT | CASSIRGDRGPFDTQYF
15 | TRBJ2-7 | once | TRBV5-8 | TRBD2 | TGTGCCAGCAGCTTAGCGGGGGCCAGCTCCTACGAGCAGTACTTC | CASSLAGASSYEQYF
15 | TRBJ2-3 | - | TRBV7-6 | TRBD2 | TGTGCCAGCAGCTTCTCGGGGGGGCGGGCAGATACGCAGTATTTT | CASSFSGGRADTQYF
14 | TRBJ2-2 | - | TRBV7-3 | - | TGTGCCAGCAGCCAAACAAGGAACACCGGGGAGCTGTTTTTT | CASSQTRNTGELFF